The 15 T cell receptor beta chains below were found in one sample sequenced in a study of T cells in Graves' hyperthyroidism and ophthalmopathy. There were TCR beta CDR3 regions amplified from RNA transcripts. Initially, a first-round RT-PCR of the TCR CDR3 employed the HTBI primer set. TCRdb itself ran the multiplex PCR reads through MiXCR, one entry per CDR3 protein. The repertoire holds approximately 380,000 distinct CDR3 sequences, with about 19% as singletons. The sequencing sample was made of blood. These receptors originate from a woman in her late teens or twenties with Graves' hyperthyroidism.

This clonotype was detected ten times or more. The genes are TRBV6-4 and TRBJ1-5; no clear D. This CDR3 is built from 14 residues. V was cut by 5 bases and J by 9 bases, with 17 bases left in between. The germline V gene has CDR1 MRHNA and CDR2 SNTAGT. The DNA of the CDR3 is TGTGCCAGCAGTTTTTCCCCAGAATCAGGGCCCCAGCATTTT. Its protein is CASSFSPESGPQHF.

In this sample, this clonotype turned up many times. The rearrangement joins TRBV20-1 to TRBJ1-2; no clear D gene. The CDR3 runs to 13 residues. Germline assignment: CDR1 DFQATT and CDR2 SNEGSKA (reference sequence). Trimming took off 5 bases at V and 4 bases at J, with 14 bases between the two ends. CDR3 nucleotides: TGCAGTGCTTATGGGTCCTCCTTCTATGGCTACACCTTC. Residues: CSAYGSSFYGYTF.

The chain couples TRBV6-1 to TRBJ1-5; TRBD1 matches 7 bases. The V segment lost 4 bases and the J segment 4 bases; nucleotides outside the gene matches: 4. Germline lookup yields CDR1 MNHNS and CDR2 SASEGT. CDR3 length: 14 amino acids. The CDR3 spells CASSAGQANQPQHF. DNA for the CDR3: TGTGCCAGCAGTGCCGGACAGGCGAATCAGCCCCAGCATTTT.

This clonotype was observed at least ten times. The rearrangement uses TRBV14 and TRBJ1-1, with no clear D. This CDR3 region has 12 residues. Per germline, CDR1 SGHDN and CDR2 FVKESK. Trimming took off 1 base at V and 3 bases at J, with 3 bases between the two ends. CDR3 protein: CASSQGHTEAFF. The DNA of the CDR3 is TGTGCCAGCAGCCAAGGGCACACTGAAGCTTTCTTT.

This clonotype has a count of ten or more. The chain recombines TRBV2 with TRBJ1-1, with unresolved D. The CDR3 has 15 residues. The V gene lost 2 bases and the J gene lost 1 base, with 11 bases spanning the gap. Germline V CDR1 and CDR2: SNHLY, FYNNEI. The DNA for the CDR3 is TGTGCCAGCAGTGAATATAACCGACGGAACACTGAAGCTTTCTTT. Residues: CASSEYNRRNTEAFF.

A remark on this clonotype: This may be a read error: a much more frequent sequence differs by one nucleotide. CDR3 sequence reads: CASSRRHTEAFF. CDR3 bases: TGTGCCAGCAGCCGGAGGCACACTGAAGCTTTCTTT. The gene calls are TRBV7-8 and TRBJ1-1, with no clear D. Germline V gene sequence: CDR1 SGHVS, CDR2 FQNEAQ. Between the trimmed V and J ends, which lost 5 bases and 3 bases, there was a span of 7 bases. This CDR3 has 12 amino acids.

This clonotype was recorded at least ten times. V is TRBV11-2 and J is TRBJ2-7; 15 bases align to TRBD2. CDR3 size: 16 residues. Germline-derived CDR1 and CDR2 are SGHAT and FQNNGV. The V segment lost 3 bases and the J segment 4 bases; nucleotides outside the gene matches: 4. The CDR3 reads CASSFRTSGGAYEQYF. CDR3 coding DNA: TGTGCCAGCAGCTTCCGGACTAGCGGGGGGGCGTACGAGCAGTACTTC.

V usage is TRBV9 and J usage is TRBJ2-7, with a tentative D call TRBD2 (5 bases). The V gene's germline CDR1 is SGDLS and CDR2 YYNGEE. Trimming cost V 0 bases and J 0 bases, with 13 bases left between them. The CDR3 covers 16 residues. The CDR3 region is CASSVDGGLSSYEQYF. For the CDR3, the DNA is TGTGCCAGCAGCGTAGATGGCGGGTTGAGCTCCTACGAGCAGTACTTC.

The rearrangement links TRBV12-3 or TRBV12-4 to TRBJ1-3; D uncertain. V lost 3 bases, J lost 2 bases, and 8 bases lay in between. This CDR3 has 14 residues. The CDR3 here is CASSFEIPGNTIYF. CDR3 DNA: TGTGCCAGCAGTTTCGAGATTCCTGGAAACACCATATATTTT.

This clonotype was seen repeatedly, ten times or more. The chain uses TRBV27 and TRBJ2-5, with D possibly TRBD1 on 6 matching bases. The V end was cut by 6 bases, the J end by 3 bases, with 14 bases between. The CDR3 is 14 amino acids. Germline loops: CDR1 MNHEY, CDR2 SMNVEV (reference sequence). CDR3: CASRAGVSKETQYF. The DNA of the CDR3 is TGTGCCAGCAGGGCAGGGGTCAGTAAAGAGACCCAGTACTTC.

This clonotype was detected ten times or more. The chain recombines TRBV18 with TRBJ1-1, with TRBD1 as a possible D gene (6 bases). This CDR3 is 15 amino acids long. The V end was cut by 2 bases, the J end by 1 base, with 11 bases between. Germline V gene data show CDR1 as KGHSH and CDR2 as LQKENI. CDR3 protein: CASSPSGATNTEAFF. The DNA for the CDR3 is TGTGCCAGCTCACCATCAGGGGCGACGAACACTGAAGCTTTCTTT.

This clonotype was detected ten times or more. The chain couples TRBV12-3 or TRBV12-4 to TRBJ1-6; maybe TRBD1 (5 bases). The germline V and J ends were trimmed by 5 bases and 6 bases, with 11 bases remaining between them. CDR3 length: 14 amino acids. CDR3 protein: CASSTGLINSPLHF. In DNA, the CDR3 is TGTGCCAGCAGTACGGGACTGATTAATTCACCCCTCCACTTT.

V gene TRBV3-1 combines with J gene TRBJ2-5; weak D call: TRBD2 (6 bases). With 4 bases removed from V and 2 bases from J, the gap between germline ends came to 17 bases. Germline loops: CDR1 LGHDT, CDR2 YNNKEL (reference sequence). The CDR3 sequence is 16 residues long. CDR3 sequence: CASSPGWGSGQETQYF. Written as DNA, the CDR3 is TGTGCCAGCAGCCCGGGCTGGGGAAGCGGGCAAGAGACCCAGTACTTC.

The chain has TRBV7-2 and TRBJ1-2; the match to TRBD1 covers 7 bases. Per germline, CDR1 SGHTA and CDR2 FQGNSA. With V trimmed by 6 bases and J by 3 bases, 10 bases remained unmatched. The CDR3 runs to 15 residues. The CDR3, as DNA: TGTGCCAGCAGTTACCCGACAGGGATCGACTATGGCTACACCTTC. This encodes CASSYPTGIDYGYTF.

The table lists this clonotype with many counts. CDR3 loop: CASGTGTEAFF. DNA for the CDR3: TGTGCTAGTGGAACTGGGACTGAAGCTTTCTTT. The gene calls are TRBV12-5 and TRBJ1-1, with D hard to call. Germline V lookup: CDR1 LGHNT, CDR2 FRNRAP. The CDR3 is 11 residues long. The V end was cut by 6 bases, the J end by 5 bases, with 7 bases between.